A single sample gave rise to the 15 T cell receptor beta chains below, sequenced in a study of beta chain features in type 1 diabetes. Sequenced material consisted of expressed TCRB transcripts (all of the isolated RNA was reverse transcribed). Only in-frame clones appear in the TCRdb table, and some are missing; sequencing was by immunoSEQ multiplex PCR. The sample records roughly 500,000 clones, roughly 31% being singletons. The sequencing input was naive CD4+ T cells from blood. These receptors were obtained from a man between 18 and 35 years old in good health.

The V and J genes are TRBV29-1 and TRBJ1-3, with D unclear. CDR1 and CDR2 from the germline V gene are SQVTM and ANQGSEA. This CDR3 comprises 14 residues. Trimming took off 0 bases at V and 4 bases at J, with 10 bases between the two ends. CDR3 region: CSVEDGGTGNTIYF. CDR3 nucleotide sequence: TGCAGCGTTGAAGACGGCGGAACGGGAAACACCATATATTTT.

The chain recombines TRBV29-1 with TRBJ1-2; D ambiguous. V shed 0 bases and J shed 2 bases, with 1 base lying between them. The CDR3 runs 11 residues. Per germline, CDR1 SQVTM and CDR2 ANQGSEA. The CDR3 loop is CSVEDNYGYTF. The CDR3 region has the DNA TGCAGCGTTGAAGACAACTATGGCTACACCTTC.

The chain joins TRBV2 to TRBJ2-3; D is unresolved. This CDR3 is built from 13 residues. Looked up from germline, CDR1 is SNHLY and CDR2 is FYNNEI. Between the trimmed V and J ends, which lost 3 bases and 2 bases, there was a span of 6 bases. The CDR3 bases are TGTGCCAGCAGTGACGAAATCACAGATACGCAGTATTTT. It specifies CASSDEITDTQYF.

This clone was seen only a few times. The chain joins TRBV4-2 to TRBJ2-3, with D perhaps matching TRBD2 (6 bases). This CDR3 contains 16 residues. Deletions cut 4 bases from V and 0 bases from J, with 14 bases between. Germline V gene sequence: CDR1 LGHNA, CDR2 YNFKEQ. For the CDR3, the DNA is TGTGCCAGCAGCCTTGGTCGGCGGGAAAGCACAGATACGCAGTATTTT. As protein: CASSLGRRESTDTQYF.

This clone was detected only a few times. Other DNA sequences in this specimen translate into the identical CDR3. The chain has TRBV5-1 and TRBJ2-5, with D possibly TRBD2 on 5 matching bases. The CDR3 runs 13 residues. Germline CDR1 is SGHRS and CDR2 is YFSETQ. Trimming stripped 4 bases from V and 4 bases from J, with 11 bases between. Written as DNA, the CDR3 is TGCGCCAGCAGCCTGGCCGGAGGAGAGACCCAGTACTTC. Its protein product is CASSLAGGETQYF.

V usage is TRBV7-8 and J usage is TRBJ2-7, with D tentatively TRBD1 or TRBD2 (6 bases each). The length of the CDR3 is 15 residues. The V end lost 2 bases, the J end lost 4 bases, and 15 bases lay between the germline ends. The germline CDR1 and CDR2 sequences are SGHVS and FQNEAQ. CDR3 bases: TGTGCCAGCAGCTTAAGAAAGGGGGGACTTTACGAGCAGTACTTC. Protein product: CASSLRKGGLYEQYF.

This chain connects TRBV4-1 to TRBJ1-5; 7 bases map to TRBD1. This CDR3 has 18 amino acids. V shed 0 bases and J 2 bases; nucleotides not matched to a gene: 10. Looked up from germline, CDR1 is MGHRA and CDR2 is YSYEKL. CDR3 nucleotide sequence: TGCGCCAGCAGCCAAGATCAAGGGACAGTTCGGGGCAATCAGCCCCAGCATTTT. Translating gives CASSQDQGTVRGNQPQHF.

The chain has TRBV29-1 and TRBJ2-7, with D hard to call. V lost 6 bases and J lost 2, with 11 bases in between. The germline V gene has CDR1 SQVTM and CDR2 ANQGSEA. This CDR3 comprises 12 residues. CDR3 sequence (DNA): TGCAGCGTGGCAAGGGCGCCCTACGAGCAGTACTTC. Its protein product is CSVARAPYEQYF.

This clone has a handful of counts. This chain connects TRBV19 to TRBJ2-3; TRBD2 aligns across 10 bases. The germline CDR1 and CDR2 sequences are LNHDA and SQIVND (reference sequence). Germline trimming cut 6 bases from V and 6 bases from J; bases unmatched to any gene: 3. The CDR3 is 13 residues long. CDR3 amino acids: CASRSGRADTQYF. CDR3 DNA: TGTGCCAGTAGAAGCGGGAGGGCGGATACGCAGTATTTT.

In its sample, this clone was seen a few times. The chain links TRBV30 to TRBJ2-6; TRBD1 might be the D (6 bases). Trimming removed 2 bases at V and 4 bases at J, with 18 bases between. CDR1 is GTSNPN and CDR2 is SVGIG in the germline V gene (reference sequence). This CDR3 has 17 amino acids. CDR3 coding DNA: TGTGCCTGGAGTTACCCCGGGACACGGAGGGGGGCCAACGTCCTGACTTTC. Its translation: CAWSYPGTRRGANVLTF. The full variable domain, with the rest looked up from reference TRBV30 and TRBJ2-6, is SQTIHQWPATLVQPVGSPLSLECTVEGTSNPNLYWYRQAAGRGLQLLFYSVGIGQISSEVPQNLSASRPQDRQFILSSKKLLLSDSGFYLCAWSYPGTRRGANVLTFGAGSRLTVL.

The chain combines TRBV28 with TRBJ1-2; 8 bases are shared with TRBD1. This CDR3 is 13 amino acids long. Looked up from germline, CDR1 is MDHEN and CDR2 is SYDVKM. V lost 5 bases, J lost 8 bases, and 7 bases stayed unmatched. In DNA form, the CDR3 reads TGTGCCAGCAGTCCCGGACAGGGTGGCGGCTACACCTTC. The encoded protein is CASSPGQGGGYTF.

CDR3 nucleotide sequence: TGTGCCAGCACGCGACAAAACATTCAGTACTTC. It encodes CASTRQNIQYF. V usage is TRBV7-9 and J usage is TRBJ2-4, with no clear D. V dropped 7 bases and J dropped 5 bases, with 6 bases sitting between them. Germline lookup yields CDR1 SEHNR and CDR2 FQNEAQ (reference sequence). The CDR3 loop spans 11 amino acids. Full variable domain (remainder filled in from reference TRBV7-9 and TRBJ2-4): DTGVSQNPRHKITKRGQNVTFRCDPISEHNRLYWYRQTLGQGPEFLTYFQNEAQLEKSRLLSDRFSAERPKGSFSTLEIQRTEQGDSAMYLCASTRQNIQYFGAGTRLSVL.

This clone was observed a handful of times. The chain employs TRBV11-1 and TRBJ2-4, with TRBD2 matching 12 bases. Looked up from germline, CDR1 is SGHAT and CDR2 is FQDESV (reference sequence). V shed 3 bases, J shed 7 bases, and the junction held 4 bases outside the gene matches. The CDR3 length is 15 residues. CDR3 coding DNA: TGTGCCAGCAGCTTGCAGACTAGCGGGAGTAACATTCAGTACTTC. It is translated as CASSLQTSGSNIQYF.

The genes are TRBV9 and TRBJ2-1; D may be TRBD2 (5 bases). V gave up 4 bases and J gave up 10 bases, with 18 bases separating them. Germline assignment: CDR1 SGDLS and CDR2 YYNGEE. This CDR3 spans 14 amino acids. The CDR3 DNA follows: TGTGCCAGCAGCTCGCGGACTCTCCCGGGGGAGCAGTTCTTC. This gives the protein CASSSRTLPGEQFF.

This clone showed up just a few times. The chain couples TRBV19 to TRBJ2-1; D gene ambiguous. The V gene lost 2 bases and the J gene lost 4 bases, with 9 bases spanning the gap. This CDR3 region has 14 residues. The germline V gene encodes CDR1 LNHDA and CDR2 SQIVND (reference sequence). CDR3 DNA: TGTGCCAGTAGTATAAACAGTGTGTACAATGAGCAGTTCTTC. Translating it yields CASSINSVYNEQFF.